Below, 28 T cell receptor beta chains from the same sample are listed, as sequenced in a study of cytomegalovirus exposure and HLA in healthy donors. Primers for the PCR totalled 60 Vbeta and 13 Jbeta. The table came from immunoSEQ multiplex PCR; TCRdb's copy has only in-frame clones and leaves some out. The repertoire has about 120,000 clones, approximately 84% of them found once; the top ten carry under 4.5%. Source material: PBMCs. The receptors stem from a man younger than 35 in good health and CMV-seropositive.

V and J are TRBV30 and TRBJ2-2, with a tentative D call TRBD2 (5 bases). Trimming took off 1 base at V and 5 bases at J, with 11 bases between the two ends. Germline CDR1 GTSNPN, CDR2 SVGIG (reference sequence). The CDR3 covers 14 residues. CDR3: CAWSARWETGELFF. The DNA of the CDR3 is TGTGCCTGGAGTGCCAGGTGGGAGACCGGGGAGCTGTTTTTT.

The chain combines TRBV10-3 with TRBJ1-1; D perhaps matches TRBD1 (6 bases). V was cut by 5 bases and J by 0 bases, with 16 bases left in between. The germline V gene has CDR1 ENHRY and CDR2 SYGVKD. The CDR3 extends over 16 amino acids. The CDR3 region is CAISLRQATLNTEAFF. CDR3 sequence (DNA): TGTGCCATCAGTTTAAGACAGGCGACTTTGAACACTGAAGCTTTCTTT.

This clone has ten or more counts. The rearrangement joins TRBV5-4 to TRBJ1-1; D is perhaps TRBD1 (5 bases). Per germline, CDR1 SGHNT and CDR2 YYREEE (reference sequence). The CDR3 covers 14 residues. The ends were cut back, 4 bases at V and 6 bases at J, with 16 bases in the middle. The CDR3 here is CASSQTPGLAEAFF. CDR3 DNA sequence: TGTGCCAGCAGCCAGACCCCGGGACTGGCTGAAGCTTTCTTT.

The CDR3 region has the DNA TGTGCCAGCAGCTTAAGGAGCGCAGGGGCGCCTAACACTGAAGCTTTCTTT. This translates into CASSLRSAGAPNTEAFF. The genes are TRBV7-8 and TRBJ1-1; maybe TRBD1 (6 bases). Germline values: CDR1 SGHVS, CDR2 FQNEAQ. V lost 2 bases and J lost 2, with 18 bases in between. The CDR3 is 17 residues long.

The gene calls are TRBV4-1 and TRBJ2-1; D is undetermined. Germline CDR1 and CDR2: MGHRA and YSYEKL. Trimming pared 0 bases from V and 6 bases from J, leaving 12 bases between. This CDR3 is 15 amino acids long. The CDR3 nucleotides read TGCGCCAGCAGCCAAGATGATACCCTCGGCAATGAGCAGTTCTTC. It translates to CASSQDDTLGNEQFF.

This chain joins TRBV5-1 and TRBJ1-1; maybe TRBD1 (5 bases). Germline V gene data show CDR1 as SGHRS and CDR2 as YFSETQ. The CDR3 extends over 15 amino acids. V lost 4 bases to trimming and J lost 3 bases, with 16 bases between them. The CDR3 nucleotides are TGCGCCAGCAGCGGCGGACCTGTAGGGGACACTGAAGCTTTCTTT. Translated: CASSGGPVGDTEAFF.

V usage is TRBV5-6 and J usage is TRBJ2-2; 9 positions agree with TRBD1. The CDR3 is made up of 18 amino acids. With 4 bases clipped from V and 0 bases from J, the junction kept 10 bases outside the gene matches. CDR1 is SGHDT, CDR2 YYEEEE, per germline. CDR3 amino acids: CASSATKTGGTNTGELFF. The DNA for the CDR3 is TGTGCCAGCAGCGCAACTAAGACAGGGGGAACGAACACCGGGGAGCTGTTTTTT.

The chain is built from TRBV2 and TRBJ2-3; D ambiguous. Germline lookup yields CDR1 SNHLY and CDR2 FYNNEI. V was cut by 4 bases and J by 6 bases, with 8 bases left in between. The CDR3 covers 12 residues. CDR3 nucleotides: TGTGCCAGCAGTGTGTCACGGGATACGCAGTATTTT. Amino acid sequence: CASSVSRDTQYF.

The chain is built from TRBV14 and TRBJ1-2; D is unclear. Germline V CDR1 and CDR2: SGHDN, FVKESK. Deletions cut 1 base from V and 0 bases from J, with 12 bases between. The CDR3 spans 16 residues. The CDR3 nucleotides read TGTGCCAGCAGCCAAGGAGTCAGGCCTGCTAACTATGGCTACACCTTC. Its protein product is CASSQGVRPANYGYTF.

To note about this clone: At one end, the junction sequence differs from germline, possibly due to a read error. V gene TRBV4-1 combines with J gene TRBJ2-2; 7 positions match TRBD2. In germline, CDR1 is MGHRA, CDR2 YSYEKL. The CDR3 extends over 18 amino acids. The CDR3 region has the DNA TGCGCCAGCAGCCAAACTTCGCTGGCGGGAGCGAACACCGAGGAGCTGTTTTTT. Protein product: CASSQTSLAGANTEELFF.

The chain combines TRBV6-1 with TRBJ2-1; the match to TRBD2 covers 8 bases. The CDR3 has 15 residues. V shed 6 bases and J 2 bases; nucleotides not matched to a gene: 6. CDR1 MNHNS and CDR2 SASEGT come from the germline V gene. The CDR3 loop is CASRILAETYNEQFF. CDR3 sequence (DNA): TGTGCCAGCAGGATACTAGCGGAGACCTACAATGAGCAGTTCTTC.

The chain joins TRBV30 to TRBJ1-4; D remains unclear. Germline-derived CDR1 and CDR2 are GTSNPN and SVGIG (reference sequence). This CDR3 contains 14 residues. Trimming removed 1 base from V and 4 bases from J, with 10 bases in between. As DNA, the CDR3 is TGTGCCTGGAGTGGGGCAGGCAATAATGAAAAACTGTTTTTT. This sequence encodes CAWSGAGNNEKLFF.

The J gene is TRBJ1-2, the V gene TRBV27; D is undetermined. Germline V gene sequence: CDR1 MNHEY, CDR2 SMNVEV (reference sequence). This CDR3 contains 21 residues. V lost 5 bases to trimming and J lost 3 bases, with 34 bases between them. As DNA, the CDR3 is TGTGCCAGCAGTCCGCCCCTCCCCGTCCTGGATTGTACCTCCGGGGACTATGGCTACACCTTC. Its protein product is CASSPPLPVLDCTSGDYGYTF.

The chain has TRBV2 and TRBJ1-2; D is unresolved. Germline lookup yields CDR1 SNHLY and CDR2 FYNNEI. The CDR3 totals 12 residues. Between the trimmed V and J ends, which lost 3 bases and 9 bases, there was a span of 11 bases. CDR3 residues: CASSDPGSRYTF. CDR3 in DNA: TGTGCCAGCAGTGATCCCGGTAGCCGCTACACCTTC. Full variable domain (remainder filled in from reference TRBV2 and TRBJ1-2): EPEVTQTPSHQVTQMGQEVILRCVPISNHLYFYWYRQILGQKVEFLVSFYNNEISEKSEIFDDQFSVERPDGSNFTLKIRSTKLEDSAMYFCASSDPGSRYTFGSGTRLTVV.

This chain uses TRBV18 with TRBJ2-1; TRBD1 agrees at 9 bases. Germline V gene data show CDR1 as KGHSH and CDR2 as LQKENI. Trimming took 3 bases from V and 0 from J; bases not matched to a gene: 6. The CDR3 consists of 17 residues. CDR3 nucleotides: TGTGCCAGCTCACCTACTGGACAGGGGAGCTCCTACAATGAGCAGTTCTTC. The encoded protein is CASSPTGQGSSYNEQFF.

The CDR3 DNA reads TGTGCCAGCAGTCTCCGGGGGGACAATTCACCCCTCCACTTT. This gives the protein CASSLRGDNSPLHF. This sequence joins TRBV27 and TRBJ1-6; D is possibly TRBD1 (5 bases). This CDR3 contains 14 residues. Germline CDR1 reads MNHEY; CDR2 reads SMNVEV (reference sequence). Deletions cut 5 bases from V and 7 bases from J, with 12 bases between.

The chain combines TRBV7-2 with TRBJ1-5; possible D gene TRBD1, 5 bases. In germline, CDR1 is SGHTA, CDR2 FQGNSA. V lost 3 bases and J 5 bases, leaving 8 bases between the germline ends. This CDR3 has 13 residues. The CDR3 reads CASSFGRDQPQHF. In nucleotides, the CDR3 is TGTGCCAGCAGCTTTGGCAGGGATCAGCCCCAGCATTTT.

The chain has TRBV4-3 and TRBJ2-5; 9 nucleotides match TRBD2. J was trimmed by 1 base and V by 1 base; bases with no gene match: 4. CDR1 and CDR2 (germline): LGHNA, YSLEER. The CDR3 has 16 residues. The CDR3 DNA reads as TGCGCCAGCAGCCAAGTTGTTAGCGGGGGCCAAGAGACCCAGTACTTC. Its protein product is CASSQVVSGGQETQYF.

This clone has just a few counts. The chain uses TRBV6-5 and TRBJ1-1, with 8 bases matching TRBD1. V was clipped by 7 bases and J by 11 bases; unmatched bases: 9. The CDR3 length is 12 residues. Germline loops: CDR1 MNHEY, CDR2 SVGAGI. This CDR3 reads CASTDRGGSAFF. CDR3 DNA sequence: TGTGCCAGCACCGACAGGGGAGGTAGTGCTTTCTTT.

The J gene is TRBJ2-5, the V gene TRBV19; 7 bases are a match to TRBD1. V lost 3 bases and J lost 0; bases outside the gene matches: 1. The CDR3 spans 14 residues. The germline V gene encodes CDR1 LNHDA and CDR2 SQIVND (reference sequence). CDR3: CASSITGDQETQYF. The CDR3 nucleotides read TGTGCCAGTAGTATCACAGGGGACCAAGAGACCCAGTACTTC.

The genes are TRBV5-4 and TRBJ2-6; 10 nucleotides match TRBD1. Germline CDR1 SGHNT, CDR2 YYREEE (reference sequence). This CDR3 has 18 residues. The ends lost 4 bases at V and 5 bases at J; junction bases unmatched: 12. In DNA, the CDR3 is TGTGCCAGCAGCCCCACCGGGACAGGGGACGACCGGGCCAACGTCCTGACTTTC. Its translation is CASSPTGTGDDRANVLTF. Together with reference TRBV5-4 and TRBJ2-6, the CDR3 gives the full variable domain: ETGVTQSPTHLIKTRGQQVTLRCSSQSGHNTVSWYQQALGQGPQFIFQYYREEENGRGNFPPRFSGLQFPNYSSELNVNALELDDSALYLCASSPTGTGDDRANVLTFGAGSRLTVL.

There are a few counts of this clone. The chain couples TRBV27 to TRBJ2-5; D might be TRBD1 (6 bases). The CDR3 runs 18 residues. Germline loops: CDR1 MNHEY, CDR2 SMNVEV (reference sequence). V dropped 5 bases and J dropped 0 bases, with 22 bases sitting between them. The CDR3 region is CASSQSGTLSWYQETQYF. As DNA, the CDR3 is TGTGCCAGCAGTCAATCCGGGACACTCTCTTGGTACCAAGAGACCCAGTACTTC.

The rearrangement uses TRBV27 and TRBJ1-1; possible D gene TRBD1, 6 bases. Looked up from germline, CDR1 is MNHEY and CDR2 is SMNVEV (reference sequence). Trimming cost V 0 bases and J 4 bases, with 12 bases left between them. This CDR3 is 15 amino acids long. This chain's CDR3 is CASSLSPTGPTEAFF. The CDR3 nucleotides are TGTGCCAGCAGTTTATCCCCGACAGGCCCCACTGAAGCTTTCTTT.

This chain uses TRBV7-9 with TRBJ2-3, with D maybe TRBD2 (6 bases). CDR3 size: 16 residues. Germline-derived CDR1 and CDR2 are SEHNR and FQNEAQ (reference sequence). The ends were cut back, 4 bases at V and 2 bases at J, with 16 bases in the middle. The DNA of the CDR3 is TGTGCCAGCAGCTCAAGGCGGGGTCTTAACACAGATACGCAGTATTTT. Translating gives CASSSRRGLNTDTQYF.

The V call is TRBV7-2, the J call TRBJ2-5; D is possibly TRBD2 (5 bases). This CDR3 comprises 14 residues. The germline gives CDR1 SGHTA, CDR2 FQGNSA. V lost 5 bases, J lost 3 bases, and 13 bases lay in between. The CDR3 region has the DNA TGTGCCAGCAGCGAGAGGGAAAGTAAAGAGACCCAGTACTTC. This translates into CASSERESKETQYF.

Details on this clone: One end of the junction is discordant with germline, which a read error may explain. The rearrangement joins TRBV12-5 to TRBJ2-2; no firm D call. The CDR3 is 12 residues long. The germline V gene encodes CDR1 LGHNT and CDR2 FRNRAP. CDR3 bases: TGTGCTAGTGGTTTGGAGGCACCGGAGCTATTTTTT. Translation: CASGLEAPELFF.

The J gene is TRBJ1-2, the V gene TRBV6-1, with D possibly matching TRBD1 (5 bases). The CDR3 consists of 15 residues. The ends were cut back, 4 bases at V and 5 bases at J, with 17 bases in the middle. Germline V gene lookup returns CDR1 MNHNS and CDR2 SASEGT. CDR3 nucleotide sequence: TGTGCCAGCAGTGGAAGGGGCCCACACCTTTATGGCTACACCTTC. Its protein product is CASSGRGPHLYGYTF.

The J gene is TRBJ2-7, the V gene TRBV6-5; 7 nucleotides align to TRBD2. CDR1 and CDR2 from the germline V gene are MNHEY and SVGAGI. The V segment lost 0 bases and the J segment 3 bases; nucleotides outside the gene matches: 2. The CDR3 runs 14 residues. CDR3 nucleotides: TGTGCCAGCAGTTACTCTAGCGGGTTCTACGAGCAGTACTTC. This translates into CASSYSSGFYEQYF.